This T cell receptor beta chain derives from a study of identical twins. Study-wide results and caveats: Invariant MAIT and iNKT cells are populations that could partly confound zero-insertion analyses.

TCRdb re-called the 5' RACE reads with MiXCR, one entry per CDR3 protein. Of under 500,000 distinct CDR3 sequences listed, roughly an eighth are singletons. The donors were all healthy and Caucasian. In the case of this clonotype: What it binds is not known.

The same sample was also used in a study of yellow fever vaccine responses in identical twins.

Sequenced material: CD4+ T cells sorted from blood. The clonotype was recovered from a woman between 18 and 29 years old in good health.

The CDR3 DNA sequence: TGCAGCGTTGCTGAGGGGGCGGGTGGCTACACCTTC. Translating gives CSVAEGAGGYTF. V usage is TRBV29-1 and J usage is TRBJ1-2, with TRBD1 matching 7 bases. Germline values: CDR1 SQVTM, CDR2 ANQGSEA. The CDR3 is 12 residues long. V shed 4 bases, J shed 7 bases, and the junction held 6 bases outside the gene matches.